This TCR beta chain was retrieved from a study of blood T cell repertoires in COVID-19. Using immunoSEQ multiplex PCR, the repertoire was profiled, and TCRdb retains in-frame clones only, with some absent. The repertoire holds 150,000 to 200,000 clones, with under 90% as singletons. This CDR3 comprises 15 residues. The germline gives CDR1 SGHTA, CDR2 FQGNSA. Unmatched junction bases numbered 14, after V lost 9 bases and J lost 6 bases. The sequence was obtained from a woman in her 70s with COVID-19, enrolled during active disease. The sample was peripheral blood. The J gene is TRBJ2-1, the V gene TRBV7-2; 7 bases align to TRBD1. The CDR3 coding sequence is TGTGCCAGTGGGTATAGGGGTAGACAGGGCAATGAGCAGTTCTTC. It is translated as CASGYRGRQGNEQFF.